These 29 T cell receptor beta chains originate from one sample sequenced in a study of Ad26.COV2.S vaccination and SARS-CoV-2 variants. Stated treatment: around 19 received Ad26.COV2.S at low or high dose, single or two shots; several received placebo; per-sample allocation not given. The samples date from day 63 after the first vaccine or placebo injection. Generated by immunoSEQ multiplex PCR, the TCRdb table keeps only in-frame clones and is missing some. This table holds approximately 400,000 clones, roughly four fifths found once. The source was peripheral blood, collected in a trial of Ad26.COV2.S vaccine versus placebo. These TCRs come from a person aged 18-60 years who received the Ad26.COV2.S COVID-19 vaccine or a placebo.

This rearrangement joins TRBV12-3 or TRBV12-4 to TRBJ1-4; the D is unclear. The CDR3 totals 12 residues. V was shortened by 6 bases and J by 6 bases, with 8 bases between the two germline ends. The CDR3 DNA is TGTGCCAGCAGCCCGGGGTATGAAAAACTGTTTTTT. Translation gives CASSPGYEKLFF.

The rearrangement uses TRBV6-4 and TRBJ1-2; tentatively, D is TRBD1 (5 bases). Germline values: CDR1 MRHNA, CDR2 SNTAGT. V lost 8 bases, J lost 4 bases, and 11 bases lay in between. This CDR3 is 12 amino acids long. The CDR3 bases are TGTGCCAGCCCGACAGCCTTCTATGGCTACACCTTC. Translation gives CASPTAFYGYTF.

The chain couples TRBV18 to TRBJ1-1; 10 bases match TRBD1. V was clipped by 5 bases and J by 0 bases; unmatched bases: 3. CDR3 length: 15 amino acids. From germline, CDR1 is KGHSH and CDR2 LQKENI. The CDR3, as DNA: TGTGCCAGCTCATTAGGACAGGGGGTGAACACTGAAGCTTTCTTT. Encoded protein: CASSLGQGVNTEAFF.

This chain uses TRBV7-2 with TRBJ2-7, with 12 bases lining up with TRBD2. V shed 1 base and J 13 bases; nucleotides not matched to a gene: 5. This CDR3 comprises 13 residues. The V gene's germline CDR1 is SGHTA and CDR2 FQGNSA. CDR3 protein: CASSLEWTSGAYF. The CDR3 DNA follows: TGTGCCAGCAGCTTAGAGTGGACTAGCGGGGCCTACTTC.

V gene TRBV11-2 combines with J gene TRBJ2-1; 13 nucleotides line up with TRBD2. The CDR3 is made up of 15 amino acids. In germline, CDR1 is SGHAT, CDR2 FQNNGV. V was clipped by 3 bases and J by 7 bases; unmatched bases: 3. In DNA, the CDR3 is TGTGCCAGCAGCTTTGGACTAGCGGGAGAGAATGAGCAGTTCTTC. This gives the protein CASSFGLAGENEQFF.

This clone was seen once. The chain is built from TRBV27 and TRBJ1-5; D is perhaps TRBD1 (5 bases). Germline V gene lookup returns CDR1 MNHEY and CDR2 SMNVEV (reference sequence). The V and J ends lost 3 bases and 4 bases respectively, with 13 bases between them. The CDR3 extends over 15 amino acids. DNA of the CDR3: TGTGCCAGCAGTTTGAGGGACGGGGGGAATCAGCCCCAGCATTTT. Its translation is CASSLRDGGNQPQHF.

This chain uses TRBV6-5 with TRBJ2-7; maybe TRBD1 (6 bases). The V end lost 6 bases, the J end lost 6 bases, and 18 bases lay between the germline ends. Looked up from germline, CDR1 is MNHEY and CDR2 is SVGAGI. This CDR3 is built from 14 residues. The CDR3 reads CASRVGGRGREQYF. CDR3 DNA: TGTGCCAGCAGGGTAGGGGGACGGGGTCGCGAGCAGTACTTC.

The chain has TRBV18 and TRBJ2-7, with D possibly TRBD2 on 5 matching bases. The CDR3 contains 18 residues. CDR1 and CDR2 from the germline V gene are KGHSH and LQKENI. The V end was cut by 3 bases, the J end by 3 bases, with 24 bases between. For the CDR3, the DNA is TGTGCCAGCTCACCTCCTCATACCTTAAGGGAGACGAACTACGAGCAGTACTTC. This translates into CASSPPHTLRETNYEQYF.

This clone was counted only a few times. The rearrangement links TRBV7-7 to TRBJ2-3; 11 nucleotides agree with TRBD1. CDR1 is SSHAT and CDR2 is FNYEAQ in the germline V gene (reference sequence). The length of the CDR3 is 15 residues. V lost 4 bases to trimming and J lost 5 bases; unmatched junction nucleotides: 5. CDR3 sequence: CASSSGTGGGDTQYF. The CDR3, as DNA: TGTGCCAGCAGCTCCGGGACAGGGGGGGGAGATACGCAGTATTTT.

This clone has more than one count but fewer than ten. V is TRBV6-6 and J is TRBJ1-3; perhaps TRBD1 as D (5 bases). The length of the CDR3 is 12 residues. Trimming left V 6 bases short and J 8 bases short, with 11 bases between. From germline, CDR1 is MNHNY and CDR2 SVGAGI (reference sequence). The CDR3 here is CASSPRDHTIYF. The CDR3 coding sequence is TGTGCCAGCAGCCCCAGGGATCACACCATATATTTT.

This clone was found a few times. J is TRBJ2-2 and V is TRBV6-4; D is perhaps TRBD2 (6 bases). Trimming removed 6 bases from V and 0 bases from J, with 17 bases in between. The CDR3 has 17 amino acids. Germline assignment: CDR1 MRHNA and CDR2 SNTAGT. As DNA, the CDR3 is TGTGCCAGCAGAGGGTCGGAGGAGGGATCGAACACCGGGGAGCTGTTTTTT. As protein: CASRGSEEGSNTGELFF.

V is TRBV9 and J is TRBJ1-6; D unclear. The CDR3 has 14 amino acids. Germline values: CDR1 SGDLS, CDR2 YYNGEE. Trimming removed 7 bases from V and 3 bases from J, with 11 bases in between. The CDR3 sequence is CASQSGGYNSPLHF. CDR3 bases: TGTGCCAGCCAATCGGGCGGCTATAATTCACCCCTCCACTTT.

The chain couples TRBV19 to TRBJ2-1; D is possibly TRBD2 (5 bases). The CDR3 length is 16 residues. The germline V gene has CDR1 LNHDA and CDR2 SQIVND (reference sequence). V dropped 3 bases and J dropped 5 bases, with 17 bases sitting between them. This CDR3 is CASSMRATNKHNEQFF. CDR3 nucleotides: TGTGCCAGTAGTATGAGAGCGACTAACAAACACAATGAGCAGTTCTTC.

The genes are TRBV3-1 (or the pseudogene TRBV3-2) and TRBJ2-7; 7 bases agree with TRBD1. The junction had 3 bases not matched to a gene; V was cut back by 8 bases and J by 2 bases. CDR1 LGHDT and CDR2 YNNKEL come from the germline V gene (reference sequence). CDR3 length: 12 residues. The CDR3 sequence: CASRDRAYEQYF. In nucleotides, the CDR3 is TGTGCCAGCCGGGACAGAGCCTACGAGCAGTACTTC.

Concerning this clone itself: The sample has other DNA sequences that encode this CDR3 too. The rearrangement joins TRBV12-3 or TRBV12-4 to TRBJ1-4, with unresolved D. The V gene lost 3 bases and the J gene lost 7 bases, with 3 bases spanning the gap. There are 11 residues in the CDR3. The CDR3 reads CASSLGEKLFF. CDR3 in DNA: TGTGCCAGCAGTTTGGGTGAAAAACTGTTTTTT.

CDR3 nucleotide sequence: TGTGCCAGCAGCGCCCAGACAGGGAATCAGCCCCAGCATTTT. It translates to CASSAQTGNQPQHF. The chain recombines TRBV6-5 with TRBJ1-5; 7 bases match TRBD1. The CDR3 is 14 amino acids. CDR1 and CDR2 (germline): MNHEY, SVGAGI. V gave up 6 bases and J gave up 4 bases; unmatched junction bases: 6.

The chain joins TRBV7-9 to TRBJ1-2, with D perhaps TRBD1 (6 bases). Germline assignment: CDR1 SEHNR and CDR2 FQNEAQ (reference sequence). The CDR3 runs 13 residues. With 5 bases removed from V and 8 bases from J, the gap between germline ends came to 15 bases. CDR3 coding DNA: TGTGCCAGCAGCCCCTGGGACAATCGGGGCTACACCTTC. This codes for CASSPWDNRGYTF.

V is TRBV19 and J is TRBJ1-6, with D perhaps matching TRBD1 (5 bases). The germline CDR1 and CDR2 sequences are LNHDA and SQIVND (reference sequence). Trimming cost V 6 bases and J 6 bases, with 21 bases left between them. The CDR3 runs 17 residues. The CDR3 DNA is TGTGCCAGTAGCCTTTATCTGACAGCAAACTCTAATTCACCCCTCCACTTT. Amino acids: CASSLYLTANSNSPLHF.

The rearrangement links TRBV3-1 (or the pseudogene TRBV3-2) to TRBJ1-1; D uncertain. The germline gives CDR1 LGHDT, CDR2 YNNKEL (reference sequence). The CDR3 length is 15 residues. The germline V and J ends were trimmed by 4 bases and 0 bases, with 12 bases remaining between them. The CDR3 DNA sequence: TGTGCCAGCAGCCCTGGAGCTACAATGAACACTGAAGCTTTCTTT. Its translation: CASSPGATMNTEAFF.

This clone was observed a few times. The V call is TRBV2, the J call TRBJ1-4; the D gene is possibly TRBD1 (6 bases). The CDR3 has 15 amino acids. V gave up 6 bases and J gave up 2 bases, with 13 bases separating them. Per the germline V gene, CDR1 is SNHLY and CDR2 is FYNNEI. CDR3 sequence reads: CASRTQGVTNEKLFF. CDR3 in DNA: TGTGCCAGCAGAACACAGGGAGTTACTAATGAAAAACTGTTTTTT.

The chain couples TRBV7-9 to TRBJ2-1, with 11 bases lining up with TRBD2. The CDR3 consists of 15 residues. The J segment lost 3 bases and the V segment lost 2 bases, leaving 0 bases of the junction unmatched. Germline V gives CDR1 SEHNR, CDR2 FQNEAQ (reference sequence). CDR3 protein: CASSLLAGGYNEQFF. The DNA for the CDR3 is TGTGCCAGCAGCTTACTAGCGGGAGGCTACAATGAGCAGTTCTTC.

V is TRBV6-5 and J is TRBJ1-4; TRBD1 aligns across 7 bases. J gave up 8 bases and V 5 bases, and 11 bases lay outside the gene matches. The CDR3 totals 15 residues. The V gene's germline CDR1 is MNHEY and CDR2 SVGAGI. This chain's CDR3 is CASSNRDSGWEKLFF. The CDR3 DNA follows: TGTGCCAGCAGTAACAGGGACAGCGGGTGGGAAAAACTGTTTTTT.

The chain uses TRBV7-8 and TRBJ1-4; D gene ambiguous. Germline V lookup: CDR1 SGHVS, CDR2 FQNEAQ. The V gene lost 0 bases and the J gene lost 5 bases, with 16 bases spanning the gap. The CDR3 length is 17 residues. CDR3: CASSLARSATENEKLFF. The CDR3 bases are TGTGCCAGCAGCTTAGCGCGTTCGGCAACCGAAAATGAAAAACTGTTTTTT. Combining the CDR3 with reference TRBV7-8 and TRBJ1-4 gives the whole variable domain GAGVSQSPRYKVAKRGQDVALRCDPISGHVSLFWYQQALGQGPEFLTYFQNEAQLDKSGLPSDRFFAERPEGSVSTLKIQRTQQEDSAVYLCASSLARSATENEKLFFGSGTQLSVL.

This chain joins TRBV7-3 and TRBJ1-1, with a weak D call TRBD1 (6 bases). The V end was cut by 0 bases, the J end by 11 bases, with 13 bases between. Germline V gene data show CDR1 as SGHTA and CDR2 as FQGTGA. The CDR3 is made up of 13 amino acids. The CDR3 region has the DNA TGTGCCAGCAGCTTAACGACAGGTGGGCGGGCTTTCTTT. It translates to CASSLTTGGRAFF.

The chain combines TRBV6-5 with TRBJ2-3; D may be TRBD2 (5 bases). Between the trimmed V and J ends, which lost 2 bases and 8 bases, there was a span of 11 bases. The CDR3 is 13 residues long. Germline assignment: CDR1 MNHEY and CDR2 SVGAGI. Here the CDR3 reads CASSYEGVGTQYF. The DNA of the CDR3 is TGTGCCAGCAGTTACGAGGGAGTTGGTACGCAGTATTTT.

This chain joins TRBV7-2 and TRBJ2-3; D may be TRBD1 or TRBD2 (6 bases each). The CDR3 runs 18 residues. The V end lost 5 bases, the J end lost 6 bases, and 27 bases lay between the germline ends. Germline loops: CDR1 SGHTA, CDR2 FQGNSA. CDR3 residues: CASSARPFPGASSDTQYF. The DNA for the CDR3 is TGTGCCAGCAGCGCCCGTCCTTTTCCGGGGGCCTCATCGGATACGCAGTATTTT.

This chain connects TRBV9 to TRBJ2-1; TRBD2 matches at 9 bases. Germline CDR1 and CDR2: SGDLS and YYNGEE. V lost 2 bases and J lost 5; bases outside the gene matches: 5. The CDR3 is 15 residues long. This CDR3 is CASSVTAGGHNEQFF. CDR3 sequence (DNA): TGTGCCAGCAGCGTCACAGCGGGGGGACACAATGAGCAGTTCTTC.

This clone was seen a few times. The V and J genes are TRBV11-3 and TRBJ2-1, with 7 bases that match TRBD1. Trimming cost V 3 bases and J 0 bases; bases outside gene matches: 11. This CDR3 spans 18 amino acids. The germline CDR1 and CDR2 sequences are SGHNT and YENEEA. The CDR3 DNA sequence: TGTGCCAGCAGCTTCCCCCGACAGGGTGGCAGCTCCTACAATGAGCAGTTCTTC. Translation gives CASSFPRQGGSSYNEQFF.

The genes are TRBV9 and TRBJ2-7; D might be TRBD1 or TRBD2, each matching 5 bases. Trimming took 0 bases from V and 3 from J, leaving 16 bases between them. The CDR3 runs 16 residues. Germline-derived CDR1 and CDR2 are SGDLS and YYNGEE. CDR3 loop: CASSVEGSSQYYEQYF. The DNA for the CDR3 is TGTGCCAGCAGCGTAGAGGGGAGCTCCCAATACTACGAGCAGTACTTC.